This T cell receptor beta chain originates from a study of OX40 agonist ivuxolimab in advanced cancers. V lost 0 bases to trimming and J lost 4 bases, with 10 bases between them. Germline lookup yields CDR1 SGHRS and CDR2 YFSETQ. The CDR3 totals 14 residues. Produced via immunoSEQ multiplex PCR; TCRdb's table is partial and in-frame only. In the table there are over 45,000 clones, approximately 85% of which are singletons. The chain uses TRBV5-1 and TRBJ1-1; D is unclear. The TCR was taken from an adult with an advanced solid tumor such as melanoma, head and neck, liver or kidney cancer. The sample in question was CD4+ or CD8+ T cells sorted from blood, obtained in a trial of the OX40 agonist ivuxolimab. The CDR3 loop is CASSLGSSGTEAFF. The CDR3 DNA follows: TGCGCCAGCAGCTTGGGGAGCTCGGGCACTGAAGCTTTCTTT.